This T cell receptor beta chain emerged from a study of cytomegalovirus exposure and HLA in healthy donors. This clone came up a few times. The antigen is undetermined. PCR primers comprised 60 Vbeta and 13 Jbeta primers. The repertoire was sequenced with immunoSEQ multiplex PCR; TCRdb's copy has only in-frame clones and lacks some. This sample has about 160,000 clones, with less than 80% found just once. This CDR3 comprises 15 residues. The germline V and J ends were trimmed by 6 bases and 2 bases, with 14 bases remaining between them. Germline CDR1 SNHLY, CDR2 FYNNEI. General study findings and limits: Roughly 170 TCR beta chains were listed as cytomegalovirus-associated.

This receptor was taken from a man aged 35-49 years in good health and CMV-seronegative. The V and J genes are TRBV2 and TRBJ1-5, with D possibly being TRBD1 (5 bases). Specimen: PBMCs. The CDR3: CASRTAGNRNQPQHF. CDR3 DNA sequence: TGTGCCAGCAGGACCGCAGGGAACCGCAATCAGCCCCAGCATTTT.